Following are 2 T cell receptor beta chains from one sample sequenced in a study of metastatic and nonmetastatic thyroid tumors. TCRdb re-called clones via MiXCR from the PCR reads. The data show 89,000 or so clones, over 8.5% seen once. Patients were all untreated before their thyroid surgery. The source material was blood. The receptors here all came from a female donor with papillary thyroid cancer or a benign thyroid nodule (not recorded which). Some clones in this sample may be carry-over from other donors' samples.

This clone was recorded a few times. The gene calls are TRBV7-8 and TRBJ1-6, with D unresolved. In germline, CDR1 is SGHVS, CDR2 FQNEAQ. CDR3 length: 14 amino acids. The ends were cut back, 5 bases at V and 8 bases at J, with 13 bases in the middle. The CDR3 nucleotides are TGTGCCAGCAGCCAGGACGGGAGACATTCACCCCTCCACTTT. Its translation: CASSQDGRHSPLHF.

This chain connects TRBV20-1 to TRBJ2-1, with D perhaps TRBD1 or TRBD2 (5 bases each). This CDR3 is built from 14 residues. Germline V gene sequence: CDR1 DFQATT, CDR2 SNEGSKA (reference sequence). V was cut by 2 bases and J by 16 bases, with 24 bases left in between. This CDR3 reads CSARTGLDYNEKFF. The CDR3 bases are TGCAGTGCTAGAACGGGGCTAGATTACAATGAGAAATTCTTC.